The T cell receptor (beta chain) described here comes from a study of cytomegalovirus exposure and HLA in healthy donors. General observations from the study: Versus the approximately 670-donor mean, an Asian-associated ancestry cluster reportedly showed fewer N-insertions in a later analysis. A few of the chains that were CMV-associated were confirmed in vitro to be specific for CMV antigens.

Regarding this clone: What it binds is not known.

The PCR was carried out with 60 Vbeta primers and 13 Jbeta primers. Source study methods: The count from a later analysis was about 80 million unique TCR beta chains, 9 million to 12 million of them shared. Here immunoSEQ multiplex PCR was the method, and the copy in TCRdb shows in-frame clones only, minus some. V, J and clone size reflect that table, while D and trimming were determined from the DNA. Of 100,000 to 120,000 clones listed, under 85% are singletons. In germline, CDR1 is SGDLS, CDR2 YYNGEE. The V end lost 4 bases, the J end lost 7 bases, and 23 bases lay between the germline ends. The CDR3 is 16 amino acids.

Material for sequencing was PBMCs. The rearrangement uses TRBV9 and TRBJ2-5, with D tentatively TRBD2 (6 bases). This clonotype originated in a man younger than 45 in good health and CMV-seropositive. Written as DNA, the CDR3 is TGTGCCAGCAGCTCCCAAGGAGGAGGGGCCGGTGGGACCCAGTACTTC. Amino acid sequence: CASSSQGGGAGGTQYF.